One and the same sample provided the 15 T cell receptor beta chains below, sequenced in a study of cytomegalovirus exposure and HLA in healthy donors. Assay used: immunoSEQ multiplex PCR; TCRdb lists only in-frame clones, some missing. The sample holds 160,000 or so clones; approximately 90% are singletons and the top ten take almost 3%. Source material: PBMCs. These TCRs come from a man aged 18 to 35 in good health and CMV-seronegative.

The V call is TRBV19, the J call TRBJ2-7; 11 nucleotides align to TRBD2. Germline CDR1 is LNHDA and CDR2 is SQIVND (reference sequence). V trimming: 3 bases; J trimming: 3 bases; junction bases outside the gene matches: 1. There are 14 residues in the CDR3. The CDR3 loop reads CASSITSGSYEQYF. The CDR3 DNA is TGTGCCAGTAGTATTACTAGCGGGAGCTACGAGCAGTACTTC.

This clone was seen a single time. CDR3 residues: CASSYGRETDTQYF. In DNA, the CDR3 is TGTGCCAGCAGTTACGGGCGGGAGACAGATACGCAGTATTTT. The genes are TRBV6-5 and TRBJ2-3; TRBD2 aligns across 7 bases. In germline, CDR1 is MNHEY, CDR2 SVGAGI. The CDR3 length is 14 residues. The V gene end was trimmed by 2 bases and the J gene end by 3 bases; junction bases not matched to a gene: 2.

A note on this clone: One end of the junction fails to match germline, which may point to a read error. V gene TRBV30 combines with J gene TRBJ1-1, with a weak D call TRBD1 (6 bases). CDR3 length equals 12 residues. CDR1 is GTSNPN and CDR2 is SVGIG in the germline V gene (reference sequence). The CDR3 protein is CAGRQVNTEAFF. CDR3 nucleotides: TGTGCCGGGAGACAGGTGAACACTGAAGCTTTCTTT.

This clone occurred a few times. This chain uses TRBV5-8 with TRBJ2-7, with 12 nucleotides matching TRBD2. The V segment lost 2 bases and the J segment 3 bases; nucleotides outside the gene matches: 9. This CDR3 comprises 17 residues. Looked up from germline, CDR1 is SGHTS and CDR2 is YDEGEE. CDR3 DNA: TGTGCCAGCAGCTTAGATTCGGGACTAGCGGGTTACTACGAGCAGTACGTC. Its translation is CASSLDSGLAGYYEQYV.

The chain links TRBV5-1 to TRBJ2-4; 11 bases line up with TRBD1. In germline, CDR1 is SGHRS, CDR2 YFSETQ. The CDR3 covers 16 residues. V was clipped by 2 bases and J by 7 bases; unmatched bases: 8. In DNA form, the CDR3 reads TGCGCCAGCAGCTTAGGGACAGGGGGATATGAGAACATTCAGTACTTC. Its protein is CASSLGTGGYENIQYF.

The genes are TRBV18 and TRBJ1-5, with TRBD1 identical over 9 bases. Unmatched junction bases numbered 12, after V lost 8 bases and J lost 4 bases. The CDR3 loop spans 16 amino acids. Germline V gene lookup returns CDR1 KGHSH and CDR2 LQKENI. CDR3 DNA: TGTGCCAGCACCCTCGGGACAGGGTTCGGTAATCAGCCCCAGCATTTT. Translated, it gives CASTLGTGFGNQPQHF.

The chain recombines TRBV4-2 with TRBJ2-5; 10 positions agree with TRBD1. With 4 bases clipped from V and 4 bases from J, the junction kept 3 bases outside the gene matches. The CDR3 sequence is 14 residues long. Germline V gives CDR1 LGHNA, CDR2 YNFKEQ. The CDR3 DNA reads as TGTGCCAGCAGCCCAAGGGACAGGGGAGAGACCCAGTACTTC. Its protein is CASSPRDRGETQYF.

The CDR3 nucleotides read TGTGCCAGCAGTGCAAGGGTACTAGCTAGCACAGATACGCAGTATTTT. It is translated as CASSARVLASTDTQYF. V gene TRBV6-1 combines with J gene TRBJ2-3; D perhaps matches TRBD2 (6 bases). The V gene's germline CDR1 is MNHNS and CDR2 SASEGT. The germline V and J ends were trimmed by 4 bases and 0 bases, with 14 bases remaining between them. The CDR3 loop spans 16 amino acids.

This clone was recorded once. This sequence joins TRBV7-2 and TRBJ2-7, with D perhaps matching TRBD2 (5 bases). CDR3 length equals 16 residues. CDR1 is SGHTA, CDR2 FQGNSA, per germline. V shed 5 bases and J shed 0 bases, with 17 bases lying between them. The CDR3 loop is CASSPNTRQSSYEQYF. The DNA for the CDR3 is TGTGCCAGCAGCCCGAACACTAGGCAGAGCTCCTACGAGCAGTACTTC. Drawing the rest from reference TRBV7-2 and TRBJ2-7, the complete variable domain is GAGVSQSPSNKVTEKGKDVELRCDPISGHTALYWYRQSLGQGLEFLIYFQGNSAPDKSGLPSDRFSAERTGGSVSTLTIQRTQQEDSAVYLCASSPNTRQSSYEQYFGPGTRLTVT.

This clone was recorded once. The V call is TRBV27, the J call TRBJ2-7, with a weak D call TRBD1 (6 bases). The V gene lost 5 bases and the J gene lost 2 bases, with 13 bases spanning the gap. The germline V gene has CDR1 MNHEY and CDR2 SMNVEV (reference sequence). The CDR3 totals 14 residues. The CDR3 nucleotides are TGTGCCAGCAGTGCCTTCCGGGACACCTACGAGCAGTACTTC. This encodes CASSAFRDTYEQYF.

The chain combines TRBV19 with TRBJ1-5; D is possibly TRBD1 (5 bases). The germline V gene has CDR1 LNHDA and CDR2 SQIVND (reference sequence). The CDR3 consists of 15 residues. Trimming took off 1 base at V and 1 base at J, with 8 bases between the two ends. Written as DNA, the CDR3 is TGTGCCAGTAGTATAGGTGGGGGGAGCAATCAGCCCCAGCATTTT. Protein: CASSIGGGSNQPQHF.

The chain couples TRBV7-9 to TRBJ2-7; 9 bases map to TRBD1. With 0 bases clipped from V and 3 bases from J, the junction kept 6 bases outside the gene matches. CDR1 and CDR2 from the germline V gene are SEHNR and FQNEAQ (reference sequence). The CDR3 runs to 16 residues. CDR3 residues: CASSLASGQGIYEQYV. The CDR3 coding sequence is TGTGCCAGCAGCTTAGCCTCGGGACAGGGCATCTACGAGCAGTACGTC.

This sequence joins TRBV7-8 and TRBJ2-3, with 11 bases lining up with TRBD2. J was trimmed by 2 bases and V by 6 bases; bases with no gene match: 7. Germline V gene data show CDR1 as SGHVS and CDR2 as FQNEAQ. The CDR3 consists of 16 residues. The CDR3, as DNA: TGTGCCAGCAGTCCTCTAGCGGGGGGACACACAGATACGCAGTATTTT. Its protein is CASSPLAGGHTDTQYF.

V usage is TRBV6-5 and J usage is TRBJ1-5; D not certain. With 0 bases removed from V and 6 bases from J, the gap between germline ends came to 12 bases. The CDR3 extends over 15 amino acids. Per germline, CDR1 MNHEY and CDR2 SVGAGI. The chain's CDR3 is CASSYSNSQLQPQHF. For the CDR3, the DNA is TGTGCCAGCAGTTACTCGAATAGCCAGCTTCAGCCCCAGCATTTT.

This clone was seen repeatedly, ten times or more. V usage is TRBV5-4 and J usage is TRBJ2-6; no definite D call. The V gene lost 4 bases and the J gene lost 0 bases, with 11 bases spanning the gap. The CDR3 totals 16 residues. Germline CDR1 and CDR2: SGHNT and YYREEE (reference sequence). The CDR3 sequence: CASSQDSGSGANVLTF. The CDR3 bases are TGTGCCAGCAGCCAAGATTCGGGCTCTGGGGCCAACGTCCTGACTTTC.